This TCR beta chain was identified in a study of blood T cell repertoires in COVID-19. In the authors' methods: Using reference gene primer amplification, nucleated cell counts were estimated. The repertoire was sequenced with immunoSEQ multiplex PCR; TCRdb's copy has only in-frame clones and lacks some. That table furnishes V, J and clone size, whereas the DNA furnished D and trimming. In the table there are some 250,000 clones, approximately 80% of which are singletons. Participant ages covered about 18 to 89 years across 24 US areas. The CDR3 is 16 amino acids. V trimming: 0 bases; J trimming: 1 base; junction bases outside the gene matches: 4. CDR1 SGDLS and CDR2 YYNGEE come from the germline V gene.

This chain joins TRBV9 and TRBJ2-5, with TRBD2 matching 9 bases. Specimen: PBMCs or T cells enriched from blood (not recorded which). The sequence derives from a man aged 35-49 years who had recovered from COVID-19. CDR3 protein: CASSVELAGAQETQYF. CDR3 DNA: TGTGCCAGCAGCGTAGAATTAGCGGGGGCCCAAGAGACCCAGTACTTC.